In this sample, the clone carrying this T cell receptor (beta chain) turned up a few times. TCRdb processed the 5' RACE reads anew with MiXCR; each CDR3 protein has one entry. The sample shows 450,000 to 650,000 distinct CDR3 sequences, nearly 10% of them seen only once. Germline lookup yields CDR1 SNHLY and CDR2 FYNNEI. Between the trimmed V and J ends, which lost 7 bases and 5 bases, there was a span of 8 bases. CDR3 length: 11 residues. These data originate in a study of identical twins. This sample also belongs to another study, concerning yellow fever vaccine responses in identical twins.

Material for sequencing was PBMCs. The chain is built from TRBV2 and TRBJ1-1; no definite D call. The sequence came from a woman under 30 in good health. The chain's CDR3 is CASTWRTEAFF. DNA for the CDR3: TGTGCCAGCACTTGGAGGACTGAAGCTTTCTTT.